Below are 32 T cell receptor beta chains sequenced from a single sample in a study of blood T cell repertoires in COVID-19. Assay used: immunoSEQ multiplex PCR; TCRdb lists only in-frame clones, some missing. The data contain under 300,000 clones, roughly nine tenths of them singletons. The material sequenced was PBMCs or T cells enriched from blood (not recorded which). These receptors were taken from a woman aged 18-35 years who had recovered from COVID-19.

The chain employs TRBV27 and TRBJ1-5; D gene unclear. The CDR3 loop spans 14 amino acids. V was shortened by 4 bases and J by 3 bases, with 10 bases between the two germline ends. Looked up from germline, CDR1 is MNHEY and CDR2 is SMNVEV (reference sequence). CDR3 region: CASSSAGLNQPQHF. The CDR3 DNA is TGTGCCAGCAGTTCCGCGGGTCTCAATCAGCCCCAGCATTTT.

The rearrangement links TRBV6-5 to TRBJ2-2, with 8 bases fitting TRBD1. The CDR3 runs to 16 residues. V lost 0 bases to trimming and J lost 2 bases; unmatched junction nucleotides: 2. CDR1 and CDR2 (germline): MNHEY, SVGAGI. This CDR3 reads CASSYSGQANTGELFF. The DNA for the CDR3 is TGTGCCAGCAGTTACTCGGGACAGGCAAACACCGGGGAGCTGTTTTTT.

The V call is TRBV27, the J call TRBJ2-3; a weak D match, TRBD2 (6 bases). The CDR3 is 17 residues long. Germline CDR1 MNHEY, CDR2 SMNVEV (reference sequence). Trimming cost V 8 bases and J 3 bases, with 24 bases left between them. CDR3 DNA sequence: TGTGCCAGCCTTCCTCGCTGGGCGGGGTTCATAACAGATACGCAGTATTTT. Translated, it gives CASLPRWAGFITDTQYF.

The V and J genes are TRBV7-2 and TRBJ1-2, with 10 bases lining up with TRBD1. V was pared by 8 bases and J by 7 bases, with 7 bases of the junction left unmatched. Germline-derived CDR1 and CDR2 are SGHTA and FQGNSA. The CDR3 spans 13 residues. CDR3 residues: CASLRDRGSGYTF. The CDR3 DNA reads TGTGCCAGCTTGCGGGACAGGGGATCTGGCTACACCTTC. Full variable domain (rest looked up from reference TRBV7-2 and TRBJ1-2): GAGVSQSPSNKVTEKGKDVELRCDPISGHTALYWYRQSLGQGLEFLIYFQGNSAPDKSGLPSDRFSAERTGGSVSTLTIQRTQQEDSAVYLCASLRDRGSGYTFGSGTRLTVV.

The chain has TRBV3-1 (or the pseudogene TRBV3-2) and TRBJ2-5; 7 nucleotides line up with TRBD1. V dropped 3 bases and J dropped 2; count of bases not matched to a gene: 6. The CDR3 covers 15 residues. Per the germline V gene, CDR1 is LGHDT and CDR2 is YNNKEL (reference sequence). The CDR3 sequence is CASSQSGTDQETQYF. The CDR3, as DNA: TGTGCCAGCAGCCAGAGTGGGACAGATCAAGAGACCCAGTACTTC.

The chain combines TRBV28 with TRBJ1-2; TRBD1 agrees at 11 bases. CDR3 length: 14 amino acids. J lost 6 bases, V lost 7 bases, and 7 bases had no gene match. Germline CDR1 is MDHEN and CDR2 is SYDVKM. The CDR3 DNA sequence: TGTGCCAGCATTGTTCCGGGACAGGGGGATGGCTACACCTTC. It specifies CASIVPGQGDGYTF.

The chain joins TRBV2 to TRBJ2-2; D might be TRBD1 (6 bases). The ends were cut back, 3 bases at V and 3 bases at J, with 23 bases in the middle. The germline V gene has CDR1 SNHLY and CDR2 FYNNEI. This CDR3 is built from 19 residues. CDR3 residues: CASSDDVWTALEDTGELFF. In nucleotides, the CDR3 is TGTGCCAGCAGTGACGATGTTTGGACAGCTCTTGAGGACACCGGGGAGCTGTTTTTT.

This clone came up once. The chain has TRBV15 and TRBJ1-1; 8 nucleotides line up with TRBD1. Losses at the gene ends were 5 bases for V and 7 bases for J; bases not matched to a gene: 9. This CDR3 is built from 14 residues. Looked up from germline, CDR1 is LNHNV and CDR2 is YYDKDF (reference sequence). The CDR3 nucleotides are TGTGCCACCAGCGCCCGAGACAGGGGATATGAAGCTTTCTTT. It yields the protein CATSARDRGYEAFF.

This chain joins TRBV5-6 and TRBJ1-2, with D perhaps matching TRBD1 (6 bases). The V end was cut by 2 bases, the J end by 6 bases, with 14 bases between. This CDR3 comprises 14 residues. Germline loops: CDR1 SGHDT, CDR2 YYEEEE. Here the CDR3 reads CASSFDRWGDGYTF. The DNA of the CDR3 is TGTGCCAGCAGCTTCGACAGGTGGGGAGATGGCTACACCTTC.

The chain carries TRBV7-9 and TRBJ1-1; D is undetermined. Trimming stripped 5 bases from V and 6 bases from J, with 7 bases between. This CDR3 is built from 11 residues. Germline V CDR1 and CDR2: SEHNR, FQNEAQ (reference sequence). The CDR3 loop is CASSPEAEAFF. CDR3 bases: TGTGCCAGCAGCCCGGAGGCTGAAGCTTTCTTT. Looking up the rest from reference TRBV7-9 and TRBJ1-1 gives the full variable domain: DTGVSQNPRHKITKRGQNVTFRCDPISEHNRLYWYRQTLGQGPEFLTYFQNEAQLEKSRLLSDRFSAERPKGSFSTLEIQRTEQGDSAMYLCASSPEAEAFFGQGTRLTVV.

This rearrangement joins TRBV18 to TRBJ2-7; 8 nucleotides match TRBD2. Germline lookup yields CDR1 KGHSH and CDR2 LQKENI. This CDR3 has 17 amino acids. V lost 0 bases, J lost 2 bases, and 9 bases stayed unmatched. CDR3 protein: CASSPPVRAGATYEQYF. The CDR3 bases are TGTGCCAGCTCACCACCCGTCCGAGCGGGGGCCACCTACGAGCAGTACTTC.

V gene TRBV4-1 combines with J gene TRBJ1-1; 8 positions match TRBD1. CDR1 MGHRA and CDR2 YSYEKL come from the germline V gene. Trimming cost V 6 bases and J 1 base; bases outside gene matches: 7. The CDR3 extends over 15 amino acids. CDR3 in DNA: TGCGCCAGCAGACAGGGGGTCGCATCGAACACTGAAGCTTTCTTT. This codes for CASRQGVASNTEAFF.

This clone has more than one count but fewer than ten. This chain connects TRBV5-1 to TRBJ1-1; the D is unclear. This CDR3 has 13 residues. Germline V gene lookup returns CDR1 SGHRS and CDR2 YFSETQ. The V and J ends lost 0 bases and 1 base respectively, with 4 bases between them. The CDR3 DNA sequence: TGCGCCAGCAGCTTGGAACAGAACACTGAAGCTTTCTTT. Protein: CASSLEQNTEAFF.

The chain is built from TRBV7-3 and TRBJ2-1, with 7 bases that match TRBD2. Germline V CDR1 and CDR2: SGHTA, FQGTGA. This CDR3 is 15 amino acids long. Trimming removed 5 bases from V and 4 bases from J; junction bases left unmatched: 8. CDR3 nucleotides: TGTGCCAGCAGCCCAAGTGCAGCGGGGTACAATGAGCAGTTCTTC. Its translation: CASSPSAAGYNEQFF.

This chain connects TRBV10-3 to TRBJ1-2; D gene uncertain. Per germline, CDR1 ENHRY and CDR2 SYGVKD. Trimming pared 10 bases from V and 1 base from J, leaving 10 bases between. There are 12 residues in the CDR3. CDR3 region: CASWEGNYGYTF. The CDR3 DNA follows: TGTGCCAGCTGGGAGGGTAACTATGGCTACACCTTC.

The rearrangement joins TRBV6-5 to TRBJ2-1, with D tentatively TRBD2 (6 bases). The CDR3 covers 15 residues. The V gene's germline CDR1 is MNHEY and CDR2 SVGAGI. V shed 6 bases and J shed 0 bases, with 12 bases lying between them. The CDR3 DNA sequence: TGTGCCAGCAGCTCCCGGGGGAGCTCCTACAATGAGCAGTTCTTC. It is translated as CASSSRGSSYNEQFF.

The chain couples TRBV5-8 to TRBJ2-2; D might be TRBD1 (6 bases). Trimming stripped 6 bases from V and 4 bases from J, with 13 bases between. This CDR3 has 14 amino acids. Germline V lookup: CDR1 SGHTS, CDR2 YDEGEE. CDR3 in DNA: TGTGCCAGCAACTTCGGACAGAGCACCGGGGAGCTGTTTTTT. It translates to CASNFGQSTGELFF.

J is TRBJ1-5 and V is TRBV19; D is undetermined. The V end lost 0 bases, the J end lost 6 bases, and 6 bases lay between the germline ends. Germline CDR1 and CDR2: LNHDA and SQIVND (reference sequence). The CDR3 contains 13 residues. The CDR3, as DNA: TGTGCCAGTAGTATAGATCAGTCTCAGCCCCAGCATTTT. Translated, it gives CASSIDQSQPQHF.

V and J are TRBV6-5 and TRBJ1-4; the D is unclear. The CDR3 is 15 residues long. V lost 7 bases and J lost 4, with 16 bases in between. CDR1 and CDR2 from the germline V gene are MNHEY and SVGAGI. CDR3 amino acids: CASIRPGSLNEKLFF. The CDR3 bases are TGTGCCAGCATCCGGCCAGGAAGCCTTAATGAAAAACTGTTTTTT.

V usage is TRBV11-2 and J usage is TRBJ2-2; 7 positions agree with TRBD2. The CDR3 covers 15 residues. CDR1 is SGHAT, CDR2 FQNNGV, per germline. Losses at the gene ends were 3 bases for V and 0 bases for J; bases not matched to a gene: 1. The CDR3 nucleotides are TGTGCCAGCAGCTTCCGGGGGGCGAACACCGGGGAGCTGTTTTTT. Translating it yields CASSFRGANTGELFF.

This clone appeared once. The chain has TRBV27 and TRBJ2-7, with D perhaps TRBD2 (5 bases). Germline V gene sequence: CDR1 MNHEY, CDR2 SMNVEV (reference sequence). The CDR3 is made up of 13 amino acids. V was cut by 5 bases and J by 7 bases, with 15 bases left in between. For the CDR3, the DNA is TGTGCCAGCAGTCTCGGACTCCTTCGAGAGCAGTACTTC. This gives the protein CASSLGLLREQYF.

The CDR3 protein is CASSLTVKNTEAFF. CDR3 nucleotide sequence: TGTGCCAGCAGCTTGACAGTAAAGAACACTGAAGCTTTCTTT. The chain combines TRBV7-9 with TRBJ1-1, with a tentative D call TRBD1 (5 bases). Germline CDR1 SEHNR, CDR2 FQNEAQ (reference sequence). The CDR3 length is 14 residues. Trimming stripped 3 bases from V and 1 base from J, with 9 bases between.

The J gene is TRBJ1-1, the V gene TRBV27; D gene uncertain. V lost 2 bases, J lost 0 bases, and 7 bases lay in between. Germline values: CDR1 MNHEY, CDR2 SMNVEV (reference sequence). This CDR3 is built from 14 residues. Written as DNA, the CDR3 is TGTGCCAGCAGTTTAGGCAGGATGAACACTGAAGCTTTCTTT. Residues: CASSLGRMNTEAFF.

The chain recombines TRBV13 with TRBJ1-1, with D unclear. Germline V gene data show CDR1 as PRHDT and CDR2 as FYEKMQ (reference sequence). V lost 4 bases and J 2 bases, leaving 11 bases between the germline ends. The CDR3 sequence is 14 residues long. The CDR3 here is CASSSGSVNTEAFF. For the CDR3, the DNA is TGTGCCAGCAGCTCAGGAAGCGTCAACACTGAAGCTTTCTTT.

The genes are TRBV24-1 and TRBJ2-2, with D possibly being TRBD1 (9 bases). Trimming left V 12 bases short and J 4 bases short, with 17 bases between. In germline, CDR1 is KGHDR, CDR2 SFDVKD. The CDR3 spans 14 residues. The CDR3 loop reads CAVAGQGTTGELFF. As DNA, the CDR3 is TGTGCCGTAGCGGGACAGGGAACCACCGGGGAGCTGTTTTTT.

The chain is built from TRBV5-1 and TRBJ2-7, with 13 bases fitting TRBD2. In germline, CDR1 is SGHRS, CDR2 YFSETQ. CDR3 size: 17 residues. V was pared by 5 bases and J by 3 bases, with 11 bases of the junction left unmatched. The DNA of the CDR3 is TGCGCCAGCAGTTCCAGGACTAGCGGGGGACCTCTCTACGAGCAGTACTTC. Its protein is CASSSRTSGGPLYEQYF.

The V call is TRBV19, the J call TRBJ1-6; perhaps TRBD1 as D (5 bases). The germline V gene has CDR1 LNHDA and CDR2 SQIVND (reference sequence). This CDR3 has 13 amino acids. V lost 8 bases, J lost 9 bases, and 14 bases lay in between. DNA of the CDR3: TGTGCCAGTGGTAAGGGGCAGGGTTCACCCCTCCACTTT. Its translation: CASGKGQGSPLHF.

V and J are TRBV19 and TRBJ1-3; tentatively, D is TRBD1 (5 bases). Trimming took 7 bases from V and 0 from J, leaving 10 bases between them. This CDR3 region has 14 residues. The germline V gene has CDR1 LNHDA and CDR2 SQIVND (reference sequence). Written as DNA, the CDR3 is TGTGCCAGTATTGATAGGGGCTCTGGAAACACCATATATTTT. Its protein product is CASIDRGSGNTIYF.

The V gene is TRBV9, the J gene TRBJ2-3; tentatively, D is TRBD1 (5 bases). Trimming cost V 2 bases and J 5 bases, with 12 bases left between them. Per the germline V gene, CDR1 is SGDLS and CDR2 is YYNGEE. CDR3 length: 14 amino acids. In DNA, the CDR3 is TGTGCCAGCAGCGTCCAGGGATACTTAGATACGCAGTATTTT. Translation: CASSVQGYLDTQYF. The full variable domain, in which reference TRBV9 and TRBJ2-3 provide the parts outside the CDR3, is DSGVTQTPKHLITATGQRVTLRCSPRSGDLSVYWYQQSLDQGLQFLIQYYNGEERAKGNILERFSAQQFPDLHSELNLSSLELGDSALYFCASSVQGYLDTQYFGPGTRLTVL.

The CDR3 sequence is CASSMSFTAQHF. The CDR3 region has the DNA TGTGCCAGTAGTATGTCGTTTACGGCCCAGCATTTT. The chain joins TRBV19 to TRBJ1-5, with unresolved D. Deletions cut 3 bases from V and 11 bases from J, with 11 bases between. CDR1 and CDR2 from the germline V gene are LNHDA and SQIVND (reference sequence). The CDR3 loop spans 12 amino acids.

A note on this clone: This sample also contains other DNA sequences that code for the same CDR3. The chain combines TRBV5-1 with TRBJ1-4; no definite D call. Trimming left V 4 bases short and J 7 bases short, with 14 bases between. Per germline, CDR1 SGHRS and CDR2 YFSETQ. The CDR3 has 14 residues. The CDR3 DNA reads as TGCGCCAGCAGCCCCCAAGGCGCGGGTGAAAAACTGTTTTTT. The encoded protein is CASSPQGAGEKLFF.

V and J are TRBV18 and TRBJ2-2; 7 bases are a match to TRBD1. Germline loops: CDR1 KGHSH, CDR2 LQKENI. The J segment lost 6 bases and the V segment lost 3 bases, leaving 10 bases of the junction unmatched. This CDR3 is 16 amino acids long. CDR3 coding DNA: TGTGCCAGCTCACCCGGGACAGTCGGGCGGGCCGGGGAGCTGTTTTTT. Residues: CASSPGTVGRAGELFF.